The present TCR beta chain was sequenced within a study of T cell repertoires in cytomegalovirus infection. Whole-study context: Both CMV infection and a matching HLA type were indicated by public TCR beta signatures.

This clonotype was seen at least ten times. As yet, its antigen is unknown. TCRdb redid the calling of the reads with MiXCR, one entry per CDR3 protein. The sample lists 310,000 or so distinct CDR3 sequences, roughly 9.3% seen once, with around 2.6% in the top ten. Germline values: CDR1 SGHDT, CDR2 YYEEEE. The V gene lost 3 bases and the J gene lost 5 bases, with 10 bases spanning the gap. The CDR3 extends over 13 amino acids. Study-wide findings and caveats: Dominant in the ex vivo response were TCR beta clonotypes restricted by HLA-C and specific for CMV. Identification of carriers of CMV plus the relevant HLA was achieved through cumulative public TCR beta family frequency.

The source is a human donor in good health (CMV status not recorded). Some clones in this sample may be carry-over from other donors' samples. The V call is TRBV5-6, the J call TRBJ2-3, with D possibly TRBD1 on 6 matching bases. Sequences were obtained from PBMCs. This CDR3 reads CASSSRTEDTQYF. The CDR3 DNA follows: TGTGCCAGCAGCTCCCGGACAGAAGATACGCAGTATTTT.